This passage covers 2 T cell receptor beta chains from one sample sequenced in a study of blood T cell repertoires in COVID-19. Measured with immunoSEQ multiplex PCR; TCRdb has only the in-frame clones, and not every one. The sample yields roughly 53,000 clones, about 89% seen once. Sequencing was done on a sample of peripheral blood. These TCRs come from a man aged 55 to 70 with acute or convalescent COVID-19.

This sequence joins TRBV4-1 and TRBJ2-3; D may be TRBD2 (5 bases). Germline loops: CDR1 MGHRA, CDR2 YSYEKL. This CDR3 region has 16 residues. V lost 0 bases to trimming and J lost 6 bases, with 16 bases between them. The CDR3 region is CASSQDATPGFDTQYF. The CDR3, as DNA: TGCGCCAGCAGCCAAGATGCTACCCCGGGGTTTGATACGCAGTATTTT.

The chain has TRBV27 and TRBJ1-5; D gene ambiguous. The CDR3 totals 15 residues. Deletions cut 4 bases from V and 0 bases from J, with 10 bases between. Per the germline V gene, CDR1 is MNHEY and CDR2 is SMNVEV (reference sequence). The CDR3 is CASSSFQDSNQPQHF. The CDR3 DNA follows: TGTGCCAGCAGTTCGTTTCAGGATAGCAATCAGCCCCAGCATTTT.